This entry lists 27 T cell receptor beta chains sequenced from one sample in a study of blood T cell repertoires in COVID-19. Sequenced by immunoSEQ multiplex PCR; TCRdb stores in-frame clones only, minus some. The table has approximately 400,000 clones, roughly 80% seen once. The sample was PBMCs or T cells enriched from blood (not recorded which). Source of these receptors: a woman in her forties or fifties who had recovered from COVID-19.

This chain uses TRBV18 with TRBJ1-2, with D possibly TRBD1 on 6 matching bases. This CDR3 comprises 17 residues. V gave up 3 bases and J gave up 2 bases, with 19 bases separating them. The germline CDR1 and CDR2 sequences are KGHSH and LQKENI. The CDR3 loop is CASSPKGKGGTNYGYTF. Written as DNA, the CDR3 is TGTGCCAGCTCACCCAAAGGGAAAGGGGGAACAAACTATGGCTACACCTTC.

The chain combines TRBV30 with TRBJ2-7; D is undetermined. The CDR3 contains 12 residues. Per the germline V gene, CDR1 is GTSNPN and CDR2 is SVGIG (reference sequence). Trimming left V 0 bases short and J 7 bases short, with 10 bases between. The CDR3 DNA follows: TGTGCCTGGAGTGTAACCTCAGGAGAGCAGTACTTC. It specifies CAWSVTSGEQYF.

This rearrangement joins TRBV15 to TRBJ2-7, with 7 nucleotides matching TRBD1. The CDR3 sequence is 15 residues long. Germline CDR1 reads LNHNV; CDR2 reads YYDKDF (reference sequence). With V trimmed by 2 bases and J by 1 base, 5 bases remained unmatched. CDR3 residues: CATSRNRGQSYEQYF. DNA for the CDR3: TGTGCCACCAGCAGAAACAGGGGCCAGTCCTACGAGCAGTACTTC.

The CDR3: CASSSGTGPGNTIYF. CDR3 in DNA: TGTGCCAGCAGCAGCGGGACAGGACCTGGAAACACCATATATTTT. The rearrangement links TRBV6-6 to TRBJ1-3, with TRBD1 matching over 8 bases. Germline assignment: CDR1 MNHNY and CDR2 SVGAGI (reference sequence). The CDR3 consists of 15 residues. The J segment lost 2 bases and the V segment lost 6 bases, leaving 6 bases of the junction unmatched.

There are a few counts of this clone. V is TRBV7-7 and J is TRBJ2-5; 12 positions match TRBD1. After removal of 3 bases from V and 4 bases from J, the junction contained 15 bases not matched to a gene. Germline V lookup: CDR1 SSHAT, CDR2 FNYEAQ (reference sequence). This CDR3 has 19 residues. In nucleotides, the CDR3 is TGTGCCAGCAGCTTTTCCGACCTGGGACAGGGGGCGGGGGGAGAGACCCAGTACTTC. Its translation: CASSFSDLGQGAGGETQYF.

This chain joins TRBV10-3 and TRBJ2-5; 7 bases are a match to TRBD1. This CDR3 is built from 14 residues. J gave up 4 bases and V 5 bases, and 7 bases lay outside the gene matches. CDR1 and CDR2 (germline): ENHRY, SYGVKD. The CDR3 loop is CAISSRGGGETQYF. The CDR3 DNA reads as TGTGCCATCAGTTCCCGAGGGGGCGGAGAGACCCAGTACTTC.

DNA for the CDR3: TGTGCCAGCAGTTACTCGGACAGCCGTAATGAAAAACTGTTTTTT. It codes for CASSYSDSRNEKLFF. This chain uses TRBV6-5 with TRBJ1-4; D is perhaps TRBD1 (6 bases). V was shortened by 0 bases and J by 4 bases, with 9 bases between the two germline ends. From germline, CDR1 is MNHEY and CDR2 SVGAGI. The CDR3 is made up of 15 amino acids.

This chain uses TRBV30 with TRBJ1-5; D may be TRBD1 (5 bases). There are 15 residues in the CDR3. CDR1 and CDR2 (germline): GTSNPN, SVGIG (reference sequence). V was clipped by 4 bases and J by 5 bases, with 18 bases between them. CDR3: CAWTRHGAPHQPQHF. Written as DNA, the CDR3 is TGTGCCTGGACCCGCCATGGGGCGCCGCATCAGCCCCAGCATTTT.

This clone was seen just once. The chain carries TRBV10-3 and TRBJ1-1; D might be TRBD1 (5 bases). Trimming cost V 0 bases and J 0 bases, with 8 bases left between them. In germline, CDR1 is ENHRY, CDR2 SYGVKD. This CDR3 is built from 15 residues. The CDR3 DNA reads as TGTGCCATCAGTGAGTCAACAGGATTGAACACTGAAGCTTTCTTT. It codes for CAISESTGLNTEAFF.

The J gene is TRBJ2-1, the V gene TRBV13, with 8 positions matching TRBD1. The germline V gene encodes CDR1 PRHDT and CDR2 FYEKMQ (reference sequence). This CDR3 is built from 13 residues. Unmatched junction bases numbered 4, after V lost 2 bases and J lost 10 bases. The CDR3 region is CASSLRRTGEQFF. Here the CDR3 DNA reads TGTGCCAGCAGCTTACGGAGGACAGGGGAGCAGTTCTTC.

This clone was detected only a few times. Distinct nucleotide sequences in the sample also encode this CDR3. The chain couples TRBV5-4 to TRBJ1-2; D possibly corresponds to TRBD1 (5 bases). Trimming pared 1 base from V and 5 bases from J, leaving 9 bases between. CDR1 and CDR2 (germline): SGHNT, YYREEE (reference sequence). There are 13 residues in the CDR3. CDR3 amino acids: CASSLRGNYGYTF. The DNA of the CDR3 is TGTGCCAGCAGCTTGAGGGGTAATTATGGCTACACCTTC.

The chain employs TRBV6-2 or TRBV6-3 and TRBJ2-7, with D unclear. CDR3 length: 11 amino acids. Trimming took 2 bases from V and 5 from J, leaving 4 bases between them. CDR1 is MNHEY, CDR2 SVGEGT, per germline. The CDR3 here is CASSYPDEQYF. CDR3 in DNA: TGTGCCAGCAGTTACCCCGACGAGCAGTACTTC.

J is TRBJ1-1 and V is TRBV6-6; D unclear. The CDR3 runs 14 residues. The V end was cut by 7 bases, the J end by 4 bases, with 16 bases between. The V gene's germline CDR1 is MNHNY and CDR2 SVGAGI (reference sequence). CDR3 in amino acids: CASTSLGLSTEAFF. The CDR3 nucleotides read TGTGCCAGCACCTCCCTTGGGCTGAGCACTGAAGCTTTCTTT.

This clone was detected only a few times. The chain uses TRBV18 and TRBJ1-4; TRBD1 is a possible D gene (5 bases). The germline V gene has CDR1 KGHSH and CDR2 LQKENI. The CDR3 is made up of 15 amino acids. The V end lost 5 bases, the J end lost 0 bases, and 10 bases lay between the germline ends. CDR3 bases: TGTGCCAGCTCATCGACAGTTGCAACTAATGAAAAACTGTTTTTT. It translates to CASSSTVATNEKLFF.

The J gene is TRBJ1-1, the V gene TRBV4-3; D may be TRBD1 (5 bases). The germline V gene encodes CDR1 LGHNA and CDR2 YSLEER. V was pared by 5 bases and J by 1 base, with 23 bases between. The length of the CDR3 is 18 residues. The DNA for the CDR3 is TGCGCCAGCAGCACTACGAGGGGCGGGGTCCAGGGGAACACTGAAGCTTTCTTT. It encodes CASSTTRGGVQGNTEAFF.

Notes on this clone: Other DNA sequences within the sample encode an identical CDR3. CDR3 sequence (DNA): TGTGCCAGCTCACCAGAGACAGGGGGCTCTGGAAACACCATATATTTT. Protein: CASSPETGGSGNTIYF. The chain carries TRBV18 and TRBJ1-3; 9 bases fit TRBD1. The CDR3 spans 16 residues. Trimming cost V 2 bases and J 0 bases; bases outside gene matches: 2. Germline values: CDR1 KGHSH, CDR2 LQKENI.

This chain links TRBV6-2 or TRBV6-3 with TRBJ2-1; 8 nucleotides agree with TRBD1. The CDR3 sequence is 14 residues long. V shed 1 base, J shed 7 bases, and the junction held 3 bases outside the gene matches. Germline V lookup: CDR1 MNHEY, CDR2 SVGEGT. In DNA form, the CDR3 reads TGTGCCAGCAGTTACTTGCAGGGGGCGAATGAGCAGTTCTTC. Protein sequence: CASSYLQGANEQFF.

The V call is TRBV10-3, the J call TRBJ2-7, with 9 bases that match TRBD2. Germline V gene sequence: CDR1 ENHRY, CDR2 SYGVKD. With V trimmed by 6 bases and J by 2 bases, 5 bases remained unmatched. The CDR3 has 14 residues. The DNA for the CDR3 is TGTGCCATCAGCGGGGCGGGAGGGGCCTACGAGCAGTACTTC. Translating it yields CAISGAGGAYEQYF.

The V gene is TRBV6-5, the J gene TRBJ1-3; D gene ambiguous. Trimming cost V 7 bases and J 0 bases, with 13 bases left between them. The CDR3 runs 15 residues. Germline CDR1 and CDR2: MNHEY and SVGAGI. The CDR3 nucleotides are TGTGCCAGCAAACCCGGGTGGTACTCTGGAAACACCATATATTTT. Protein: CASKPGWYSGNTIYF.

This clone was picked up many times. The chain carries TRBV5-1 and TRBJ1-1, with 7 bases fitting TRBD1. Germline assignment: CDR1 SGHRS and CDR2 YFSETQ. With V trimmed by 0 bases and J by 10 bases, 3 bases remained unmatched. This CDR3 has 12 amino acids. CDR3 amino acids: CASSLGQGLAFF. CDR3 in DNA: TGCGCCAGCAGCTTGGGACAGGGTCTAGCTTTCTTT.

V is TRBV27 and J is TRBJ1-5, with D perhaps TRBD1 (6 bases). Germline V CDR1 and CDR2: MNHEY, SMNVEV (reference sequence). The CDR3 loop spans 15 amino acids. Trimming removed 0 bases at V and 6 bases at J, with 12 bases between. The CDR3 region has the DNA TGTGCCAGCAGTTTATCATCAGGGGTCGGTCAGCCCCAGCATTTT. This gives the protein CASSLSSGVGQPQHF.

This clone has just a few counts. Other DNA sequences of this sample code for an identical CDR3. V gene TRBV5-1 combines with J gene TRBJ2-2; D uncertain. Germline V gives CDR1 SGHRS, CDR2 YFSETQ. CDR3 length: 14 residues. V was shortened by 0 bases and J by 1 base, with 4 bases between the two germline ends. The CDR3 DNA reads TGCGCCAGCAGCTTGGGGCAGAACACCGGGGAGCTGTTTTTT. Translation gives CASSLGQNTGELFF.

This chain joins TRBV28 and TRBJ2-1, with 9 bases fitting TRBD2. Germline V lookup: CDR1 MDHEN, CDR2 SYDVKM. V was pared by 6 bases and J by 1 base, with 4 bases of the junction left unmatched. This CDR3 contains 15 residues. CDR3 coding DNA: TGTGCCAGCAGGAAAGCGGGAGGTTCCTACAATGAGCAGTTCTTC. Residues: CASRKAGGSYNEQFF.

CDR3 loop: CAISGTSNNEQFF. The CDR3 DNA sequence: TGTGCCATCAGTGGGACAAGCAACAATGAGCAGTTCTTC. The chain recombines TRBV10-3 with TRBJ2-1; a possible D gene is TRBD1 (5 bases). The length of the CDR3 is 13 residues. CDR1 and CDR2 (germline): ENHRY, SYGVKD. The V end lost 4 bases, the J end lost 5 bases, and 9 bases lay between the germline ends.

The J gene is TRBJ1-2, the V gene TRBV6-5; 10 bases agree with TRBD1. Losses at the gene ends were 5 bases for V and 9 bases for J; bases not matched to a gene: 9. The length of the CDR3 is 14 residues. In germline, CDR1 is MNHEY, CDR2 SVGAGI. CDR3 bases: TGTGCCAGCAGTCCGGACAGGGGGATGGTGCGCTACACCTTC. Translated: CASSPDRGMVRYTF.

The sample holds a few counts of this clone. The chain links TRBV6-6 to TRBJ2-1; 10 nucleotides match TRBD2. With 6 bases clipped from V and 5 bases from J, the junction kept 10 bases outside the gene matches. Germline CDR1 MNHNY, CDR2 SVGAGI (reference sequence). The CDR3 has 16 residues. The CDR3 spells CASRKSSGRVDNEQFF. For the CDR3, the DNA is TGTGCCAGCAGGAAGTCCAGCGGGAGGGTTGACAATGAGCAGTTCTTC.

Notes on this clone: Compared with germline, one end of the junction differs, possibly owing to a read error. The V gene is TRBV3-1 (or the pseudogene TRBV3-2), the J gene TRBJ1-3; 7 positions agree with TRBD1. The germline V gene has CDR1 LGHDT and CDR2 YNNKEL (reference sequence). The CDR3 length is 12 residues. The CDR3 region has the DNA TGTGCCAGCAGCCAAGCCGGGACAGAAAGGCATTTT. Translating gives CASSQAGTERHF.